This T cell receptor (beta chain) was sequenced during a study of T-cell memory formation after mild COVID-19. Notes on the study in general: While clones contracting from day 15 to 85 were balanced between CD4 and CD8, later expanders leaned CD4+. The study found contracting CD4+ clones mainly in CM and EM and contracting CD8+ clones in EMRA.

Trimming took 1 base from V and 7 from J; bases not matched to a gene: 5. The CDR3 contains 14 residues. Germline-derived CDR1 and CDR2 are SNHLY and FYNNEI. TCRdb re-derived calls from the 5' RACE reads in MiXCR, one entry per CDR3 protein. The sample has 450,000 or so distinct CDR3 sequences, 20% seen once. Comments on this clonotype: Its antigen remains unidentified.

The origin of this receptor is an adult woman who had mild COVID-19 (a few samples of this study predate the infection). Cell type and time point are not known. The sequencing input was PBMCs or a T cell subset sorted from them (not recorded which). The rearrangement joins TRBV2 to TRBJ1-2; TRBD1 matches at 8 bases. CDR3 coding DNA: TGTGCCAGCAGTGAAGGGACAGGGTGGGGTGGCTACACCTTC. Its protein product is CASSEGTGWGGYTF.